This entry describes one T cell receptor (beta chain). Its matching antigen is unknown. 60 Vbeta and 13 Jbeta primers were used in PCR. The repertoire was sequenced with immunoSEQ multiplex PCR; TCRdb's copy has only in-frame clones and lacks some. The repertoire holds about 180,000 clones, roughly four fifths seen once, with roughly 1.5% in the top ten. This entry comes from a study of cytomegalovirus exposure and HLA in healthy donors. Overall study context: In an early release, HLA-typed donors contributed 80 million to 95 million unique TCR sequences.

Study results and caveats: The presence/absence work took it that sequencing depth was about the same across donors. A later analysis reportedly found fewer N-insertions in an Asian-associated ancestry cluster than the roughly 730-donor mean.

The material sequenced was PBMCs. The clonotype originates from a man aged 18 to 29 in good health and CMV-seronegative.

The CDR3 loop reads CASVGTGILVQPQHF. The CDR3 DNA reads TGTGCCAGCGTCGGGACAGGGATATTGGTTCAGCCCCAGCATTTT. This sequence joins TRBV6-1 and TRBJ1-5; 9 bases are shared with TRBD1. Germline V gene lookup returns CDR1 MNHNS and CDR2 SASEGT. The CDR3 totals 15 residues. The V and J ends lost 8 bases and 6 bases, in that order; junction bases with no gene match: 11.